This T cell receptor beta chain comes out of a study of neoadjuvant anti-PD-1 for oral cavity cancer. Across the whole study: Patients mostly received three to four biweekly nivolumab doses at 3 mg/kg before surgery. General observations from the study: Pretreatment Treg/Th17 ratio correlated inversely with post-treatment tumor clonality. TCR analyses covered only a few patients per response group.

Note on this clone: The antigen is undetermined.

Germline CDR1 SGHKS, CDR2 YYEKEE (reference sequence). Between the trimmed V and J ends, which lost 0 bases and 5 bases, there was a span of 11 bases. The CDR3 contains 14 residues. The assay was immunoSEQ multiplex PCR, and TCRdb's table has in-frame clones only and misses some. The repertoire includes more than 10,000 clones, around 66% of them detected once, and more than 2% sits in the top ten. V gene TRBV5-5 combines with J gene TRBJ1-1; TRBD1 is a possible D gene (5 bases). This material consisted of PBMCs, taken before nivolumab (anti-PD-1) treatment. The receptor was derived from a person between 40 and 85 years old with oral cavity squamous cell carcinoma. In DNA, the CDR3 is TGTGCCAGCAGCTTGGCCTCAGGGCTGACTGAAGCTTTCTTT. It is translated as CASSLASGLTEAFF.